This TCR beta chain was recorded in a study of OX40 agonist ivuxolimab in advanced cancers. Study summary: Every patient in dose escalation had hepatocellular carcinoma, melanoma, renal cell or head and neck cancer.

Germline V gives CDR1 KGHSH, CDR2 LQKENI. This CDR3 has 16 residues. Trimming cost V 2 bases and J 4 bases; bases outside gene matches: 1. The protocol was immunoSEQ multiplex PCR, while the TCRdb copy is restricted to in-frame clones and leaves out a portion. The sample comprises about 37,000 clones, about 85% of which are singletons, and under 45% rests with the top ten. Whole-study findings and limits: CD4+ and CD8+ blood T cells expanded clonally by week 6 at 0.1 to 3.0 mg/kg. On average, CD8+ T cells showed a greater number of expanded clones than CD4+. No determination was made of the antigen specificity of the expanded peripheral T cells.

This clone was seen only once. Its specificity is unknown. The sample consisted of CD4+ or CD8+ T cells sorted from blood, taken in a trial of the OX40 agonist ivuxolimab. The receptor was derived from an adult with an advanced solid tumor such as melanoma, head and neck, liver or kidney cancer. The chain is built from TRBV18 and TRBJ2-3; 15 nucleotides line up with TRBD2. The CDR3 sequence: CASSPRTSGRADTQYF. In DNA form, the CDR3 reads TGTGCCAGCTCACCAAGGACTAGCGGGAGGGCAGATACGCAGTATTTT.